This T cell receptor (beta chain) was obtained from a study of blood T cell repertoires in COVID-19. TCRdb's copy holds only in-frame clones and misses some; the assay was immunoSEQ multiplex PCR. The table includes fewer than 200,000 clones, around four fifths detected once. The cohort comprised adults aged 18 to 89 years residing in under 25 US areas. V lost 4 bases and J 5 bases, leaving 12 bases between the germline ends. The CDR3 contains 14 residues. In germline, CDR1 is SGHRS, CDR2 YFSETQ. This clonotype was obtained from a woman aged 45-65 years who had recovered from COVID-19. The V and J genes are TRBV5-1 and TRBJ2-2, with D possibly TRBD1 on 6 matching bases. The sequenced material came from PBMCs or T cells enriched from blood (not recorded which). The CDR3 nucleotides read TGCGCCAGCAGCATAGGCAGGGGAACCGGGGAGCTGTTTTTT. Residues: CASSIGRGTGELFF. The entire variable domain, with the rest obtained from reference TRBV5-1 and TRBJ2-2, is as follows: KAGVTQTPRYLIKTRGQQVTLSCSPISGHRSVSWYQQTPGQGLQFLFEYFSETQRNKGNFPGRFSGRQFSNSRSEMNVSTLELGDSALYLCASSIGRGTGELFFGEGSRLTVL.